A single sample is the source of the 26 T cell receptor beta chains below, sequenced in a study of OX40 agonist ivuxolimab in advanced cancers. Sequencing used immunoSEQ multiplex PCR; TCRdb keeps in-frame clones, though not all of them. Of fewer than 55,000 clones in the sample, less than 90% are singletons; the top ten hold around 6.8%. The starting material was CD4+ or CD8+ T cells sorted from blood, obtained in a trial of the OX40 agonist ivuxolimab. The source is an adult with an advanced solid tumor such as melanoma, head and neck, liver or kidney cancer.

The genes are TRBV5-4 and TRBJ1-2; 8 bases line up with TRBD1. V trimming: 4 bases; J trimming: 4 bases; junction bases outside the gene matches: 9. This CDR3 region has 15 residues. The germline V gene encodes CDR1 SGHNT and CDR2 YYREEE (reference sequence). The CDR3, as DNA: TGTGCCAGCAGCCTCTGGGACAGGCGTCCCTATGGCTACACCTTC. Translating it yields CASSLWDRRPYGYTF.

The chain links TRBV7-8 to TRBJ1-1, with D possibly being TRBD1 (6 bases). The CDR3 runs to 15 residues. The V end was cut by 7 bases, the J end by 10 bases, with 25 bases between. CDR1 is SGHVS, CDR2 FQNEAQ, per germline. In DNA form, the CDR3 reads TGTGCCAGCACCCCAGACAGGTTGGAATTAGGGGGAGCTTTCTTT. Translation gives CASTPDRLELGGAFF.

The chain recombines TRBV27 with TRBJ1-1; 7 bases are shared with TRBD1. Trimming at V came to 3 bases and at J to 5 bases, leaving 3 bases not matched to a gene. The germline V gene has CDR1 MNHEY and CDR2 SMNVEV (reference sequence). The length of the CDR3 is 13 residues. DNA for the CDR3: TGTGCCAGCAGTTTTACAGGGGAAACTGAAGCTTTCTTT. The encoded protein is CASSFTGETEAFF.

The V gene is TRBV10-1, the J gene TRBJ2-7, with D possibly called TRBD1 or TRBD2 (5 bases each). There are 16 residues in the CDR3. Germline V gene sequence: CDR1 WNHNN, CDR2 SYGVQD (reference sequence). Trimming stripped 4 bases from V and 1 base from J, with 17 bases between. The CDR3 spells CASSGGPRDGSYEQYF. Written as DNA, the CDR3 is TGCGCCAGCAGTGGGGGACCACGGGATGGGTCCTACGAGCAGTACTTC.

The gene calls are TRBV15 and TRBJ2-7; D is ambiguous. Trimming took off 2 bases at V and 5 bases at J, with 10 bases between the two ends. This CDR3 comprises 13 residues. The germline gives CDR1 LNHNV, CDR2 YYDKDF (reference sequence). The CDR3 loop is CATSRWGTHEQYF. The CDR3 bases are TGTGCCACCAGCAGATGGGGTACCCACGAGCAGTACTTC.

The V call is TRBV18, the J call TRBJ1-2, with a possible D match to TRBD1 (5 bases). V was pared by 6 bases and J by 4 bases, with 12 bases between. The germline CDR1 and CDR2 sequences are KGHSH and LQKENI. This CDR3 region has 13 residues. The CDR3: CASSPGGSYGYTF. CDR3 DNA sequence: TGTGCCAGCTCCCCGGGGGGGAGCTATGGCTACACCTTC.

The CDR3 protein is CASSPTEGRDYGYTF. As DNA, the CDR3 is TGTGCCAGCTCACCGACCGAGGGCAGGGACTATGGCTACACCTTC. This chain links TRBV18 with TRBJ1-2, with TRBD1 as a possible D gene (5 bases). The CDR3 is 15 residues long. In germline, CDR1 is KGHSH, CDR2 LQKENI. V was trimmed by 3 bases and J by 3 bases, leaving 14 bases between them.

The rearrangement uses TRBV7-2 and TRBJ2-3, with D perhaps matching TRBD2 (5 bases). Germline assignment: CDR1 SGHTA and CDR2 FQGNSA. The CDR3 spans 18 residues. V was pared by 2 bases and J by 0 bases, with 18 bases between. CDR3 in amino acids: CASSLTSSGLLSTDTQYF. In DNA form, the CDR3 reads TGTGCCAGCAGCTTAACGTCGTCCGGACTCCTTAGCACAGATACGCAGTATTTT.

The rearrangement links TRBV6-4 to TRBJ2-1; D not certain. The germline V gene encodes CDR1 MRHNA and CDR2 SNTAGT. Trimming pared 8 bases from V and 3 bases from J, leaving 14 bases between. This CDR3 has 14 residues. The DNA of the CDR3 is TGTGCCAGCTCGATAAGGCAGGTCTACAATGAGCAGTTCTTC. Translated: CASSIRQVYNEQFF.

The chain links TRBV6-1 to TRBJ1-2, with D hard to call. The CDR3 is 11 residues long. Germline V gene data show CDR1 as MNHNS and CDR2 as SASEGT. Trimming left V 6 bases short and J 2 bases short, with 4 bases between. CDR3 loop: CASRLNYGYTF. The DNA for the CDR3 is TGTGCCAGCAGACTAAACTATGGCTACACCTTC.

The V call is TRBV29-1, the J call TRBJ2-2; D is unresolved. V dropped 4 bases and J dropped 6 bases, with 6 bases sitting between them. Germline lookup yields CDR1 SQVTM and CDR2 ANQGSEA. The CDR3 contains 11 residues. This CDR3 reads CSVAGAGELFF. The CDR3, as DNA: TGCAGCGTTGCTGGGGCCGGGGAGCTGTTTTTT.

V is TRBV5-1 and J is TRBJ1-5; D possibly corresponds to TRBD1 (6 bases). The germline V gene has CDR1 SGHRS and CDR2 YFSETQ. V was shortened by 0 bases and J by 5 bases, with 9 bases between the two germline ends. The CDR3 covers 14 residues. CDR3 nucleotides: TGCGCCAGCAGCTTGGGGGGGGGCGATCAGCCCCAGCATTTT. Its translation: CASSLGGGDQPQHF.

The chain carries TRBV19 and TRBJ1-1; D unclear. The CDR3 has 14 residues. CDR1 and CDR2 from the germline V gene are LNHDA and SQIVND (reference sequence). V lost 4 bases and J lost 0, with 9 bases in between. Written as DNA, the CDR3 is TGTGCCAGTAGTAGTCAGAGTCTGAACACTGAAGCTTTCTTT. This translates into CASSSQSLNTEAFF.

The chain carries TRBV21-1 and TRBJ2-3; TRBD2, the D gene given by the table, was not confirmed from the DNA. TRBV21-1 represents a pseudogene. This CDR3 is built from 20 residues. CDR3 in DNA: TGTGCCAGCAGCAAAGCCTGGGGGACTAGCGGGAATGAAGGCACAGATACGCAGTATTTT. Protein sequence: CASSKAWGTSGNEGTDTQYF.

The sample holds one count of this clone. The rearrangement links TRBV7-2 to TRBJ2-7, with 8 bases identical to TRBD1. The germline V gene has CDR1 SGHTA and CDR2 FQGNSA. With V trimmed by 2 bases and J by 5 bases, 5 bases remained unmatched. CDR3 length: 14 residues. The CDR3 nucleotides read TGTGCCAGCAGCTTAATCAGGGGGCCAAACGAGCAGTACTTC. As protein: CASSLIRGPNEQYF.

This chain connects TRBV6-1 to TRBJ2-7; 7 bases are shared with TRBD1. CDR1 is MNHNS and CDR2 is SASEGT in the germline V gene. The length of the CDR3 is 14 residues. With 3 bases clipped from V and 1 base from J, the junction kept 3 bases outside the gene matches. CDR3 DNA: TGTGCCAGCAGTGAGGACAGGCAGTCCTACGAGCAGTACTTC. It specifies CASSEDRQSYEQYF.

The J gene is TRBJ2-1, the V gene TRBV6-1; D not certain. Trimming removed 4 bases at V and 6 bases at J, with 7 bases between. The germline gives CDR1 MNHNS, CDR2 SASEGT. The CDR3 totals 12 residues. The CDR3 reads CASSGYGNEQFF. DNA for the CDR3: TGTGCCAGCAGTGGGTACGGCAATGAGCAGTTCTTC.

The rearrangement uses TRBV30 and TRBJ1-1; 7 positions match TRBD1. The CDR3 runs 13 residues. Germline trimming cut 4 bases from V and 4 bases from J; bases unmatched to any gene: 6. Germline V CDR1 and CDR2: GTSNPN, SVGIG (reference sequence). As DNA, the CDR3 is TGTGCCTGGAACCAGGGGGGACTCACTGAAGCTTTCTTT. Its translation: CAWNQGGLTEAFF. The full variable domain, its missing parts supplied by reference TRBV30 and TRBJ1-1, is SQTIHQWPATLVQPVGSPLSLECTVEGTSNPNLYWYRQAAGRGLQLLFYSVGIGQISSEVPQNLSASRPQDRQFILSSKKLLLSDSGFYLCAWNQGGLTEAFFGQGTRLTVV.

CDR3 protein: CASSGGLAGEYEQYF. The DNA of the CDR3 is TGTGCCAGTAGTGGGGGACTAGCGGGCGAGTACGAGCAGTACTTC. The chain couples TRBV19 to TRBJ2-7, with 12 bases fitting TRBD2. The CDR3 has 15 residues. The V gene end was trimmed by 5 bases and the J gene end by 4 bases; junction bases not matched to a gene: 6. Looked up from germline, CDR1 is LNHDA and CDR2 is SQIVND (reference sequence).

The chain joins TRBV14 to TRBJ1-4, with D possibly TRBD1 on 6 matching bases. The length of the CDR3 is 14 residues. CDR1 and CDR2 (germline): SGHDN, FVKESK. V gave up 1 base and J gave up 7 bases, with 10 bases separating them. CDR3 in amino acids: CASSQAGDGEKLFF. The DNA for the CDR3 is TGTGCCAGCAGCCAAGCAGGGGATGGTGAAAAACTGTTTTTT. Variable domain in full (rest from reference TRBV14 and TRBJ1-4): EAGVTQFPSHSVIEKGQTVTLRCDPISGHDNLYWYRRVMGKEIKFLLHFVKESKQDESGMPNNRFLAERTGGTYSTLKVQPAELEDSGVYFCASSQAGDGEKLFFGSGTQLSVL.

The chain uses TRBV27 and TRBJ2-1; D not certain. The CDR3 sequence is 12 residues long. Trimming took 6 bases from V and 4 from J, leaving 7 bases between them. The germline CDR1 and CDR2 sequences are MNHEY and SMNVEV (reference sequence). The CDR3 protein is CASRGGYNEQFF. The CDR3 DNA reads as TGTGCCAGCAGGGGCGGATACAATGAGCAGTTCTTC.

CDR3: CASSRGPRQETQYF. For the CDR3, the DNA is TGTGCCAGCAGTCGGGGACCGCGCCAAGAGACCCAGTACTTC. The chain joins TRBV5-5 to TRBJ2-5; possibly TRBD1 or TRBD2 for D (5 bases each). The V end was cut by 5 bases, the J end by 1 base, with 12 bases between. The CDR3 contains 14 residues. Germline CDR1 is SGHKS and CDR2 is YYEKEE (reference sequence).

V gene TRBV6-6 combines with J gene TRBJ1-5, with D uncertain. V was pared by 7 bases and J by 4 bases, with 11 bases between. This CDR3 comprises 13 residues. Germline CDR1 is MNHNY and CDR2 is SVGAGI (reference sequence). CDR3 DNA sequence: TGTGCCAGCATGGGAGAAACAAATCAGCCCCAGCATTTT. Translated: CASMGETNQPQHF.

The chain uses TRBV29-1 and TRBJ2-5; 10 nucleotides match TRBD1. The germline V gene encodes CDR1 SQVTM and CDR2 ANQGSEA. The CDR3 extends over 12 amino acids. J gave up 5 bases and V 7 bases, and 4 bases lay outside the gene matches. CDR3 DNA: TGCAGCGGCGGACAGGGGGGCGAGACCCAGTACTTC. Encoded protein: CSGGQGGETQYF.

The chain's CDR3 is CAWSARDNSPLHF. The CDR3 region has the DNA TGTGCCTGGAGTGCCAGGGATAATTCACCCCTCCACTTT. This chain uses TRBV30 with TRBJ1-6; D perhaps matches TRBD1 (5 bases). This CDR3 is 13 amino acids long. V was trimmed by 1 base and J by 5 bases, leaving 6 bases between them. Germline V CDR1 and CDR2: GTSNPN, SVGIG (reference sequence).

Here the CDR3 DNA reads TGCAGCGTTGAAGATGATGGGGTCAATCAGCCCCAGCATTTT. It codes for CSVEDDGVNQPQHF. V is TRBV29-1 and J is TRBJ1-5; D not certain. The V end was cut by 0 bases, the J end by 3 bases, with 9 bases between. The length of the CDR3 is 14 residues. The V gene's germline CDR1 is SQVTM and CDR2 ANQGSEA.